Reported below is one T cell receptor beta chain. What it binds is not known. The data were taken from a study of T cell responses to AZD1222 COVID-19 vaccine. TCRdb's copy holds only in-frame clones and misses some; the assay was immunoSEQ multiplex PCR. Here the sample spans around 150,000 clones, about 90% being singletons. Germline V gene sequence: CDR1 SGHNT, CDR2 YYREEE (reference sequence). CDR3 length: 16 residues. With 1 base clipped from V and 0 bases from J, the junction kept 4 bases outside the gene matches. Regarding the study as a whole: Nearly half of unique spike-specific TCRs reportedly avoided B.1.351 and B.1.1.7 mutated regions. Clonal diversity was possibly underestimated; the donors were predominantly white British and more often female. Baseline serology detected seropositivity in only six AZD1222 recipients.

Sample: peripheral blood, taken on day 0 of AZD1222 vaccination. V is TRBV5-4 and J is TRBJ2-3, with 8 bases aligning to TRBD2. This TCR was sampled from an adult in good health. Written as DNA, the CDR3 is TGTGCCAGCAGCTTGATGGTAGCGGGAAGCACAGATACGCAGTATTTT. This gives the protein CASSLMVAGSTDTQYF.